This entry is about one TCR beta chain. No antigen is known for it. No base-level quality is on record; no much larger clone is a single base apart. This specimen belongs to a study of shared clonotypes between healthy human individuals (TCRdb year 2020). In terms of the full investigation: Two women and a few men aged 18 to 49 years were included in the cohort. Per donor, three plates each were used for CD4 naive and CD4 memory, two for CD8 naive, and one for CD8 memory. To estimate repertoire size and how much clonotype sharing occurs between individuals, the study deeply sequenced the blood TCR repertoires of five or six healthy adults. Different laboratories and diverse techniques were used to prepare libraries and sequence TCR repertoires, to increase sequencing depth and limit assay-specific biases. Each donor's leukapheresis produced roughly between about 0.8 and 10 billion PBMCs. Beyond this particular receptor, the publication reports: Compared with non-shared clonotypes, clonotypes shared by all four sorted-subset donors had higher generation probabilities. Pairwise subsampling indicated that sequencing depth was expected to affect the degree of clonotype sharing among donors. Sampling was restricted to blood, and TCR repertoires in tissue are likely to differ from TCR repertoires in blood. Larger estimated clonotype richness was generally found for naive subsets than for memory subsets. When several donors were compared, the shared fraction of clonotypes was 5% to 6.5% for naive CD4, about 4% for naive CD8, 2.3% for memory CD4, and less than 0.45% for memory CD8. Rarefaction of sorted-subset datasets indicated incomplete sequencing despite the large sequencing depth. The genetic and exposure-history diversity represented was limited by the small number of donors.

CDR1 SGHNT and CDR2 YENEEA were looked up in the germline V gene. The CDR3 spans 16 residues, from the cysteine through the phenylalanine. Only CDR3 DNA remains: 48 bases, in frame from the first base. The trim is 6 bases for V and 0 bases for J, with a gap of 15 bases between the germline ends. The donors were healthy, HIV-negative adults who had no recently reported acute infections or vaccinations. Every donor was a Caucasian adult living in Nashville, Tennessee, USA. CD4+ T cells were enriched by magnetic negative selection; naive cells were then positively selected on CD45RA, and the negative fraction formed the memory subset. Blood was collected by leukapheresis, and PBMCs were isolated by Ficoll-Histopaque density gradient centrifugation and then cryopreserved in liquid nitrogen vapor phase. Analytical flow cytometry was used to check the purity and quantity of every magnetically sorted T cell population. Each sorted fraction had its genomic DNA isolated and then quantified by UV absorbance on a Nanodrop 2000c.

TCR CDR3 regions were amplified from genomic DNA by multiplex PCR using the deep immunoSEQ assay. Genomic DNA extracted from each cell subset was distributed evenly over all wells of several immunoSEQ 96-well plates, and each plate served as one replicate. For sorted subsets, about 0.2 ug genomic DNA, equal to about 30,000 T cell genomes, was loaded into each replicate PCR. Purified libraries were measured with a Qubit 3.0 fluorometer, size-checked on a Bioanalyzer 2100, and measured again with the KAPA Library Quantification kit. Every immunoSEQ 96-well plate was sequenced on a separate single-read 150-cycle Illumina NextSeq 550 flow cell. Turning to the authors' computational methods: Because the immunoSEQ output held only junctional sequences and lacked quality scores, the filtering could not match the filtering applied to full-length reads. To assign V/J genes and CDR3, sequences were annotated using PyIR, a Python wrapper for IgBLAST v1.9, with IMGT germline references. Reads were removed for weak V/J assignments (E-value above 1e-6), missing CDR3, stop codons, out-of-frame junctions, or ambiguous translated residues. V3J clonotypes were defined by identical inferred V gene, J gene, and CDR3 amino acid sequence. Percentage overlap between repertoires was computed as shared unique clonotypes divided by the size of the smaller repertoire. Repertoire richness was assessed with RTK rarefaction, the Chao1 estimator, and Recon v2.1 estimates of unobserved clonotypes. For all TCRbeta clonotypes obtained by the gDNA method from a few donors, generation probabilities were computed with OLGA. In its TCRdb copy, this immuneACCESS table keeps in-frame sequences only and misses some clones. Where compared with another copy, unresolved V genes explain less than half of these, and the others have no known cause. V, J and clone size derive from that table, while D and trimming were established from the DNA sequence. The sample has some 1.5 million clones on record, approximately 98% of them singletons. The ten biggest clones cover roughly 0.4% of the sample.

The chain was built from TRBV11-3 and TRBJ2-1, with the D segment identity uncertain. This TCR derives from a young man in good health. The specimen sequenced was naive CD4+ T cells sorted from blood. The meaning of the sample's cell subset or site label: CD45RA+ positively selected. The DNA sequence is as follows: TGTGCCAGCAGTGCACTCGGAGCTAGCTCCTACAATGAGCAGTTCTTC. Its protein product is CASSALGASSYNEQFF.